This entry lists 25 T cell receptor beta chains sequenced from one sample in a study of T cells after yellow fever vaccination. TCRdb re-called the 5' RACE reads through MiXCR, storing one row per CDR3 protein. The data contain nearly 550,000 distinct CDR3 sequences, 19% of them singletons. Material: PBMCs, obtained 15 days after the yellow fever booster vaccination. The receptors were gathered from a man younger than 45 who received the YFV17D yellow fever vaccine.

The chain links TRBV18 to TRBJ2-1, with D possibly being TRBD1 (5 bases). V was cut by 0 bases and J by 8 bases, with 14 bases left in between. The CDR3 runs 15 residues. The germline V gene has CDR1 KGHSH and CDR2 LQKENI. CDR3: CASSPPVSRVDEQFF. The CDR3 DNA sequence: TGTGCCAGCTCACCACCGGTATCCAGGGTCGATGAGCAGTTCTTC.

This clonotype was picked up a small number of times. The gene calls are TRBV24-1 and TRBJ2-5; D may be TRBD1 or TRBD2 (5 bases each). Germline V gene sequence: CDR1 KGHDR, CDR2 SFDVKD. V gave up 3 bases and J gave up 5 bases, with 12 bases separating them. This CDR3 spans 14 amino acids. The CDR3 reads CATSDNGEGETQYF. The CDR3 DNA reads as TGTGCCACCAGTGATAATGGCGAGGGGGAGACCCAGTACTTC.

The chain is built from TRBV7-9 and TRBJ1-3; 8 bases match TRBD1. Germline V gene data show CDR1 as SEHNR and CDR2 as FQNEAQ (reference sequence). The CDR3 is made up of 14 amino acids. V lost 6 bases to trimming and J lost 12 bases; unmatched junction nucleotides: 13. CDR3 amino acids: CASRPQGDLGNIYF. The CDR3 DNA sequence: TGTGCCAGCAGACCACAGGGGGACCTCGGCAACATATATTTT.

This clonotype was seen only a few times. The chain is built from TRBV12-3 or TRBV12-4 and TRBJ2-4, with 12 bases that match TRBD2. Trimming removed 6 bases from V and 6 bases from J; junction bases left unmatched: 6. CDR3 size: 15 residues. CDR3 residues: CASRTPGLAGNIQYF. DNA of the CDR3: TGTGCCAGCAGGACACCGGGACTAGCGGGAAACATTCAGTACTTC.

The chain joins TRBV10-3 to TRBJ2-1, with 9 bases aligning to TRBD2. The V gene's germline CDR1 is ENHRY and CDR2 SYGVKD. The junction had 4 bases not matched to a gene; V was cut back by 6 bases and J by 4 bases. The CDR3 length is 14 residues. The CDR3 coding sequence is TGTGCCATCAGAACTAGCGGGCCGTACAATGAGCAGTTCTTC. Residues: CAIRTSGPYNEQFF.

This clonotype was seen only a few times. The rearrangement joins TRBV7-9 to TRBJ2-7, with TRBD2 matching over 11 bases. Per germline, CDR1 SEHNR and CDR2 FQNEAQ (reference sequence). V shed 2 bases, J shed 4 bases, and the junction held 4 bases outside the gene matches. CDR3 length: 15 residues. CDR3 residues: CASSLIGTSGYEQYF. The CDR3 DNA reads as TGTGCCAGCAGCTTAATCGGGACTAGCGGATACGAGCAGTACTTC.

J is TRBJ1-5 and V is TRBV3-1; the D gene is possibly TRBD1 (5 bases). Germline V CDR1 and CDR2: LGHDT, YNNKEL (reference sequence). CDR3 size: 15 residues. V was pared by 1 base and J by 3 bases, with 10 bases between. The CDR3 loop is CASSQGWGPNQPQHF. For the CDR3, the DNA is TGTGCCAGCAGCCAAGGATGGGGCCCCAATCAGCCCCAGCATTTT.

The chain carries TRBV5-5 and TRBJ2-5; 9 bases agree with TRBD2. This CDR3 region has 16 residues. The J segment lost 4 bases and the V segment lost 2 bases, leaving 9 bases of the junction unmatched. Per germline, CDR1 SGHKS and CDR2 YYEKEE (reference sequence). Here the CDR3 DNA reads TGTGCCAGCAGCTTTGTTAGCGGGAGTGGAGGAGAGACCCAGTACTTC. This gives the protein CASSFVSGSGGETQYF.

The J gene is TRBJ1-1, the V gene TRBV7-8; 9 nucleotides agree with TRBD1. CDR3 size: 17 residues. Germline values: CDR1 SGHVS, CDR2 FQNEAQ. Unmatched junction bases numbered 12, after V lost 5 bases and J lost 2 bases. The CDR3 spells CASSPRRDRAFNTEAFF. CDR3 nucleotides: TGTGCCAGCAGCCCCCGTAGGGACAGGGCTTTTAACACTGAAGCTTTCTTT.

A few counts support this clonotype. The J gene is TRBJ2-7, the V gene TRBV6-2 or TRBV6-3; D gene unclear. Germline values: CDR1 MNHEY, CDR2 SVGEGT. The V end lost 7 bases, the J end lost 2 bases, and 9 bases lay between the germline ends. The CDR3 runs 12 residues. The CDR3 DNA follows: TGTGCCAGCACGTCACCCCCCTACGAGCAGTACTTC. Amino acids: CASTSPPYEQYF.

Only a few counts were recorded for this clonotype. V and J are TRBV29-1 and TRBJ1-2; D unclear. CDR3 length: 12 amino acids. Germline CDR1 and CDR2: SQVTM and ANQGSEA. With 0 bases removed from V and 8 bases from J, the gap between germline ends came to 10 bases. The DNA for the CDR3 is TGCAGCGTTGAAGAAACCCCTGAGGGCTACACCTTC. Its protein product is CSVEETPEGYTF.

This clonotype turned up a few times. The chain couples TRBV11-2 to TRBJ2-7, with D unresolved. Germline lookup yields CDR1 SGHAT and CDR2 FQNNGV. The V gene lost 4 bases and the J gene lost 4 bases, with 8 bases spanning the gap. This CDR3 comprises 12 residues. The CDR3 is CASSSNIYEQYF. The CDR3 DNA is TGTGCCAGCAGCTCAAACATATACGAGCAGTACTTC. The full variable domain, rest sourced from reference TRBV11-2 and TRBJ2-7, is EAGVAQSPRYKIIEKRQSVAFWCNPISGHATLYWYQQILGQGPKLLIQFQNNGVVDDSQLPKDRFSAERLKGVDSTLKIQPAKLEDSAVYLCASSSNIYEQYFGPGTRLTVT.

The gene calls are TRBV20-1 and TRBJ2-7; TRBD2 agrees at 8 bases. The V segment lost 0 bases and the J segment 3 bases; nucleotides outside the gene matches: 10. CDR3 size: 16 residues. Germline V gene sequence: CDR1 DFQATT, CDR2 SNEGSKA (reference sequence). CDR3 coding DNA: TGCAGTGCTAGAGATCCCCGGGAGGGGGTTGGCTACGAGCAGTACTTC. Amino acid sequence: CSARDPREGVGYEQYF.

The rearrangement links TRBV6-1 to TRBJ2-7, with D perhaps matching TRBD2 (6 bases). This CDR3 region has 16 residues. V lost 11 bases and J 1 base, leaving 24 bases between the germline ends. Germline V gene data show CDR1 as MNHNS and CDR2 as SASEGT. CDR3 residues: CAPRPVLSEGSYEQYF. In nucleotides, the CDR3 is TGTGCCCCCCGCCCAGTTCTGTCGGAGGGTTCCTACGAGCAGTACTTC.

The genes are TRBV15 and TRBJ2-7; D not certain. The CDR3 runs 13 residues. V lost 0 bases and J 7 bases, leaving 10 bases between the germline ends. Germline V gene data show CDR1 as LNHNV and CDR2 as YYDKDF (reference sequence). The CDR3 sequence: CATSRDYPGEQYF. CDR3 DNA: TGTGCCACCAGCAGAGATTACCCCGGGGAGCAGTACTTC. The full variable domain, in which reference TRBV15 and TRBJ2-7 provide the parts outside the CDR3, is DAMVIQNPRYQVTQFGKPVTLSCSQTLNHNVMYWYQQKSSQAPKLLFHYYDKDFNNEADTPDNFQSRRPNTSFCFLDIRSPGLGDTAMYLCATSRDYPGEQYFGPGTRLTVT.

The chain links TRBV5-1 to TRBJ2-5; 7 positions agree with TRBD2. There are 13 residues in the CDR3. With 7 bases clipped from V and 5 bases from J, the junction kept 8 bases outside the gene matches. Germline V gene data show CDR1 as SGHRS and CDR2 as YFSETQ. The CDR3 DNA reads as TGCGCCAGCTCCGAGGCGGGGGAGGAGACCCAGTACTTC. Protein sequence: CASSEAGEETQYF.

The V call is TRBV18, the J call TRBJ2-6; D possibly corresponds to TRBD1 (6 bases). Germline lookup yields CDR1 KGHSH and CDR2 LQKENI. The CDR3 contains 16 residues. V was pared by 6 bases and J by 4 bases, with 16 bases between. The CDR3 DNA follows: TGTGCCAGCTCGACGGGACAATATATGGGGGCCAACGTCCTGACTTTC. Encoded protein: CASSTGQYMGANVLTF.

The gene calls are TRBV10-3 and TRBJ1-1, with no clear D. CDR3 size: 15 residues. Germline CDR1 reads ENHRY; CDR2 reads SYGVKD. The ends were cut back, 6 bases at V and 0 bases at J, with 14 bases in the middle. CDR3 DNA sequence: TGTGCCATCAGGGAAGATAGGGAACTGAACACTGAAGCTTTCTTT. Protein product: CAIREDRELNTEAFF.

This clonotype was found a few times. The chain is built from TRBV5-1 and TRBJ2-4; D not certain. This CDR3 comprises 14 residues. Trimming took 5 bases from V and 0 from J, leaving 9 bases between them. Germline CDR1 SGHRS, CDR2 YFSETQ. In DNA, the CDR3 is TGCGCCAGCAGTTCAGACGGAGCCAAAAACATTCAGTACTTC. Amino acids: CASSSDGAKNIQYF. The whole variable domain, filled in from reference TRBV5-1 and TRBJ2-4, reads KAGVTQTPRYLIKTRGQQVTLSCSPISGHRSVSWYQQTPGQGLQFLFEYFSETQRNKGNFPGRFSGRQFSNSRSEMNVSTLELGDSALYLCASSSDGAKNIQYFGAGTRLSVL.

The rearrangement links TRBV20-1 to TRBJ2-7; TRBD1 matches 9 bases. The ends lost 1 base at V and 4 bases at J; junction bases unmatched: 11. From germline, CDR1 is DFQATT and CDR2 SNEGSKA (reference sequence). This CDR3 spans 16 amino acids. CDR3 protein: CSARVRRRDRVYEQYF. The DNA of the CDR3 is TGCAGTGCTAGAGTTCGCCGCCGGGACAGGGTTTACGAGCAGTACTTC.

The V call is TRBV12-3 or TRBV12-4, the J call TRBJ1-1; D not certain. This CDR3 comprises 11 residues. V was pared by 5 bases and J by 10 bases, with 11 bases between. CDR3 residues: CASSLGSLAFF. DNA of the CDR3: TGTGCCAGCAGTCTTGGGAGTTTAGCTTTCTTT.

Only a few counts were recorded for this clonotype. A read error may produce the germline difference seen at one junction end. The rearrangement joins TRBV28 to TRBJ2-1, with a possible D match to TRBD2 (5 bases). CDR3 size: 10 residues. Per the germline V gene, CDR1 is MDHEN and CDR2 is SYDVKM. For the CDR3, the DNA is TGTGCCAGCAGTAGGGAGAGACCCTTTTTC. The encoded protein is CASSRERPFF.

In its sample, this clonotype was seen a few times. The chain uses TRBV5-1 and TRBJ2-5, with 8 bases fitting TRBD1. CDR1 is SGHRS and CDR2 is YFSETQ in the germline V gene. The V segment lost 0 bases and the J segment 3 bases; nucleotides outside the gene matches: 1. The CDR3 consists of 14 residues. This CDR3 reads CASSLDRGKETQYF. In DNA, the CDR3 is TGCGCCAGCAGCTTGGACAGGGGGAAAGAGACCCAGTACTTC.

This clonotype occurred a few times. The V call is TRBV7-9, the J call TRBJ2-2; 9 nucleotides line up with TRBD1. Germline V lookup: CDR1 SEHNR, CDR2 FQNEAQ (reference sequence). CDR3 size: 16 residues. V lost 4 bases, J lost 7 bases, and 10 bases stayed unmatched. Here the CDR3 reads CASSSSDRGIGGELFF. The CDR3 nucleotides are TGTGCCAGCAGCTCCTCCGACAGGGGGATAGGCGGGGAGCTGTTTTTT. Together with reference TRBV7-9 and TRBJ2-2, the CDR3 gives the full variable domain: DTGVSQNPRHKITKRGQNVTFRCDPISEHNRLYWYRQTLGQGPEFLTYFQNEAQLEKSRLLSDRFSAERPKGSFSTLEIQRTEQGDSAMYLCASSSSDRGIGGELFFGEGSRLTVL.

This clonotype was seen a few times. CDR3 in amino acids: CASSSGTMEFEQFF. The CDR3 coding sequence is TGTGCCAGCAGCTCCGGGACTATGGAGTTTGAGCAGTTCTTC. The chain recombines TRBV7-9 with TRBJ2-1; 7 nucleotides line up with TRBD2. Looked up from germline, CDR1 is SEHNR and CDR2 is FQNEAQ (reference sequence). The CDR3 contains 14 residues. The trim removed 4 bases at V and 9 bases at J, leaving 9 bases unmatched. The whole variable domain, remainder taken from reference TRBV7-9 and TRBJ2-1, is DTGVSQNPRHKITKRGQNVTFRCDPISEHNRLYWYRQTLGQGPEFLTYFQNEAQLEKSRLLSDRFSAERPKGSFSTLEIQRTEQGDSAMYLCASSSGTMEFEQFFGPGTRLTVL.